Below, 29 T cell receptor beta chains from the same sample are listed, as sequenced in a study of T cell changes during pregnancy in multiple sclerosis. Data came from immunoSEQ multiplex PCR; TCRdb stores just in-frame clones and leaves some out. In the table there are tens of thousands of clones, around 94% of which are singletons. Source: peripheral blood, taken in the third trimester of pregnancy. The receptor source for this set is a female donor with multiple sclerosis, enrolled in a pregnancy study.

The V gene is TRBV10-2, the J gene TRBJ2-1, with D possibly TRBD1 on 5 matching bases. Germline CDR1 and CDR2: WSHSY and SAAADI. There are 13 residues in the CDR3. V lost 6 bases and J lost 4, with 10 bases in between. The DNA of the CDR3 is TGCGCCAGCAGGACCCAGGGTTACAATGAGCAGTTCTTC. Its protein is CASRTQGYNEQFF.

The chain couples TRBV13 to TRBJ2-7; 7 bases are a match to TRBD2. The CDR3 extends over 13 amino acids. J was trimmed by 3 bases and V by 2 bases; bases with no gene match: 1. Germline CDR1 reads PRHDT; CDR2 reads FYEKMQ (reference sequence). Here the CDR3 DNA reads TGTGCCAGCAGCTTAAGGGACTACTACGAGCAGTACTTC. It codes for CASSLRDYYEQYF.

The genes are TRBV7-8 and TRBJ1-1, with a possible D match to TRBD1 (5 bases). V was pared by 3 bases and J by 5 bases, with 13 bases between. This CDR3 is 14 amino acids long. Germline CDR1 is SGHVS and CDR2 is FQNEAQ. The CDR3 sequence: CASSLKGRRTEAFF. The CDR3 DNA reads as TGTGCCAGCAGCTTGAAGGGGCGGCGGACTGAAGCTTTCTTT.

The chain is built from TRBV25-1 and TRBJ2-7, with 9 bases lining up with TRBD2. V was pared by 3 bases and J by 0 bases, with 6 bases of the junction left unmatched. Germline loops: CDR1 MGHDK, CDR2 SYGVNS. There are 16 residues in the CDR3. In nucleotides, the CDR3 is TGTGCCAGCAGTGAGACTAGCGGAGGGTTCTCCTACGAGCAGTACTTC. This sequence encodes CASSETSGGFSYEQYF.

The rearrangement uses TRBV9 and TRBJ2-7; D remains ambiguous. This CDR3 contains 14 residues. Germline V gives CDR1 SGDLS, CDR2 YYNGEE. V lost 4 bases to trimming and J lost 0 bases, with 11 bases between them. CDR3 loop: CASSSTPSSYEQYF. The CDR3 DNA is TGTGCCAGCAGCTCCACCCCGAGCTCCTACGAGCAGTACTTC.

The genes are TRBV28 and TRBJ2-5; 7 bases match TRBD2. CDR1 MDHEN and CDR2 SYDVKM come from the germline V gene. V trimming: 3 bases; J trimming: 5 bases; junction bases outside the gene matches: 9. The CDR3 is 15 amino acids. The CDR3 loop reads CASSFSGRAEETQYF. The CDR3 DNA is TGTGCCAGCAGTTTTAGTGGGAGGGCCGAGGAGACCCAGTACTTC.

The CDR3 region is CASSPRTSGDIQYF. CDR3 DNA sequence: TGTGCCAGCAGTCCAAGGACTAGCGGGGACATTCAGTACTTC. This chain joins TRBV27 and TRBJ2-4; 12 nucleotides align to TRBD2. J was trimmed by 8 bases and V by 5 bases; bases with no gene match: 4. The CDR3 consists of 14 residues. Germline-derived CDR1 and CDR2 are MNHEY and SMNVEV (reference sequence).

The chain employs TRBV19 and TRBJ2-7; D perhaps matches TRBD1 (6 bases). Germline V CDR1 and CDR2: LNHDA, SQIVND (reference sequence). V lost 6 bases to trimming and J lost 2 bases, with 14 bases between them. This CDR3 spans 14 amino acids. CDR3 bases: TGTGCCAGTAGGCCGACGGACAGACCCTACGAGCAGTACTTC. Residues: CASRPTDRPYEQYF.

The chain joins TRBV5-1 to TRBJ2-2, with 9 nucleotides matching TRBD2. Germline trimming cut 3 bases from V and 2 bases from J; bases unmatched to any gene: 2. This CDR3 contains 15 residues. The germline V gene has CDR1 SGHRS and CDR2 YFSETQ. The DNA of the CDR3 is TGCGCCAGCAGCTCGACTAGCGGAAACACCGGGGAGCTGTTTTTT. Translating it yields CASSSTSGNTGELFF.

The chain has TRBV19 and TRBJ1-2; TRBD1 is a possible D gene (6 bases). Germline lookup yields CDR1 LNHDA and CDR2 SQIVND (reference sequence). The V and J ends lost 1 base and 4 bases respectively, with 7 bases between them. The CDR3 extends over 13 amino acids. The CDR3 is CASSIGTVYGYTF. For the CDR3, the DNA is TGTGCCAGTAGTATAGGGACAGTCTATGGCTACACCTTC.

The chain combines TRBV5-1 with TRBJ1-3, with TRBD1 matching 9 bases. With 2 bases clipped from V and 4 bases from J, the junction kept 10 bases outside the gene matches. The CDR3 loop spans 17 amino acids. Germline V gives CDR1 SGHRS, CDR2 YFSETQ. CDR3 sequence reads: CASSFSTGGEVGNTIYF. The CDR3 region has the DNA TGCGCCAGCAGCTTTTCGACAGGGGGAGAGGTCGGAAACACCATATATTTT.

The genes are TRBV7-9 and TRBJ1-2; 7 bases match TRBD1. The CDR3 length is 16 residues. CDR1 is SEHNR and CDR2 is FQNEAQ in the germline V gene (reference sequence). With 8 bases clipped from V and 2 bases from J, the junction kept 14 bases outside the gene matches. CDR3 residues: CASGTDRVYGNYGYTF. In DNA form, the CDR3 reads TGTGCCAGCGGGACCGACAGGGTCTATGGCAACTATGGCTACACCTTC. The full variable domain, its missing parts supplied by reference TRBV7-9 and TRBJ1-2, is DTGVSQNPRHKITKRGQNVTFRCDPISEHNRLYWYRQTLGQGPEFLTYFQNEAQLEKSRLLSDRFSAERPKGSFSTLEIQRTEQGDSAMYLCASGTDRVYGNYGYTFGSGTRLTVV.

This chain links TRBV6-4 with TRBJ2-3, with 10 bases that match TRBD2. The V gene's germline CDR1 is MRHNA and CDR2 SNTAGT. There are 17 residues in the CDR3. With 0 bases clipped from V and 2 bases from J, the junction kept 5 bases outside the gene matches. CDR3 nucleotides: TGTGCCAGCAGTGACTCCTCGCTAGCGGGAGACACAGATACGCAGTATTTT. This gives the protein CASSDSSLAGDTDTQYF.

This sequence joins TRBV6-1 and TRBJ2-7; D gene ambiguous. V lost 8 bases and J 2 bases, leaving 19 bases between the germline ends. The germline V gene encodes CDR1 MNHNS and CDR2 SASEGT. This CDR3 region has 15 residues. The CDR3 bases are TGTGCCAGCCAGGTGCGTGGGCCAACCGCCTACGAGCAGTACTTC. This codes for CASQVRGPTAYEQYF.

This chain connects TRBV4-1 to TRBJ2-1; 7 bases agree with TRBD2. Trimming removed 1 base from V and 0 bases from J; junction bases left unmatched: 3. Germline V CDR1 and CDR2: MGHRA, YSYEKL. This CDR3 has 16 residues. In nucleotides, the CDR3 is TGCGCCAGCAGCCAAGTGCCTAGCGGCTCCTACAATGAGCAGTTCTTC. This translates into CASSQVPSGSYNEQFF.

CDR3 protein: CASSQSLTRDGYTF. The CDR3 DNA reads as TGTGCCAGCAGCCAATCTCTGACACGAGATGGCTACACCTTC. This sequence joins TRBV16 and TRBJ1-2; D is unclear. V lost 0 bases to trimming and J lost 6 bases, with 11 bases between them. The CDR3 consists of 14 residues. Germline CDR1 KGHSY, CDR2 FQNENV.

This chain joins TRBV2 and TRBJ1-5, with D maybe TRBD1 (6 bases). The CDR3 loop spans 13 amino acids. The V end lost 4 bases, the J end lost 7 bases, and 11 bases lay between the germline ends. The germline V gene has CDR1 SNHLY and CDR2 FYNNEI. The CDR3 sequence is CASSGTERQPQHF. CDR3 in DNA: TGTGCCAGCAGTGGGACAGAGCGCCAGCCCCAGCATTTT. The full variable domain, rest sourced from reference TRBV2 and TRBJ1-5, is EPEVTQTPSHQVTQMGQEVILRCVPISNHLYFYWYRQILGQKVEFLVSFYNNEISEKSEIFDDQFSVERPDGSNFTLKIRSTKLEDSAMYFCASSGTERQPQHFGDGTRLSIL.

V is TRBV4-3 and J is TRBJ2-7; D is perhaps TRBD1 (6 bases). Per the germline V gene, CDR1 is LGHNA and CDR2 is YSLEER. The CDR3 has 16 residues. The V end was cut by 3 bases, the J end by 7 bases, with 22 bases between. The CDR3 protein is CASSHLSPEGELEQYF. The CDR3 nucleotides are TGCGCCAGCAGCCACCTCTCCCCCGAGGGGGAATTGGAGCAGTACTTC.

The chain employs TRBV4-1 and TRBJ2-1; 7 bases map to TRBD2. The ends lost 3 bases at V and 4 bases at J; junction bases unmatched: 6. This CDR3 region has 15 residues. Germline lookup yields CDR1 MGHRA and CDR2 YSYEKL. This CDR3 is CASSHGLDRYNEQFF. CDR3 coding DNA: TGCGCCAGCAGCCATGGACTAGACCGGTACAATGAGCAGTTCTTC.

A few counts support this clone. The chain carries TRBV2 and TRBJ2-2; TRBD1 matches 11 bases. V dropped 6 bases and J dropped 5; count of bases not matched to a gene: 8. The V gene's germline CDR1 is SNHLY and CDR2 FYNNEI. The CDR3 has 16 amino acids. CDR3 sequence: CASSRRTGGLTGELFF. The CDR3 region has the DNA TGTGCCAGCAGCCGTAGGACAGGGGGCCTGACCGGGGAGCTGTTTTTT.

The rearrangement links TRBV5-6 to TRBJ2-2; 10 nucleotides agree with TRBD2. V lost 4 bases to trimming and J lost 0 bases; unmatched junction nucleotides: 9. This CDR3 comprises 18 residues. Germline V gives CDR1 SGHDT, CDR2 YYEEEE. The CDR3 DNA follows: TGTGCCAGCAGCCAACCTCAGACTAGCGGGCCGAACACCGGGGAGCTGTTTTTT. It encodes CASSQPQTSGPNTGELFF.

The rearrangement uses TRBV7-2 and TRBJ1-3; D call uncertain. From germline, CDR1 is SGHTA and CDR2 FQGNSA. This CDR3 contains 19 residues. Trimming removed 4 bases from V and 0 bases from J, with 22 bases in between. This CDR3 is CASSYEVGGRSRSGNTIYF. CDR3 in DNA: TGTGCCAGCAGCTACGAAGTGGGAGGACGGTCCCGCTCTGGAAACACCATATATTTT.

V and J are TRBV5-3 and TRBJ2-1; TRBD2 is a possible D gene (6 bases). TRBV5-3 is identified as an open reading frame with a role that is uncertain. V lost 3 bases and J 8 bases, leaving 18 bases between the germline ends. The CDR3 extends over 15 amino acids. CDR3 sequence reads: CARSCRDSQGHEQFF. The CDR3 nucleotides read TGTGCCAGAAGCTGCCGGGACTCCCAAGGTCATGAGCAGTTCTTC.

The V gene is TRBV7-3, the J gene TRBJ2-3, with 10 bases lining up with TRBD2. Per the germline V gene, CDR1 is SGHTA and CDR2 is FQGTGA. Losses at the gene ends were 7 bases for V and 1 base for J; bases not matched to a gene: 2. This CDR3 spans 14 amino acids. CDR3 sequence reads: CASTLAGGTDTQYF. CDR3 DNA sequence: TGTGCCAGCACCCTAGCGGGGGGCACAGATACGCAGTATTTT.

The chain couples TRBV5-1 to TRBJ2-7; 7 positions agree with TRBD1. The CDR3 contains 14 residues. Looked up from germline, CDR1 is SGHRS and CDR2 is YFSETQ. V trimming: 0 bases; J trimming: 3 bases; junction bases outside the gene matches: 3. CDR3 sequence reads: CASSLEQGSYEQYF. CDR3 coding DNA: TGCGCCAGCAGCTTGGAACAGGGGAGCTACGAGCAGTACTTC.

The CDR3 bases are TGTGCCACCAGCAGATACCCCTCGGGGTCAGGCACAGATACGCAGTATTTT. This translates into CATSRYPSGSGTDTQYF. J is TRBJ2-3 and V is TRBV15; D possibly corresponds to TRBD2 (5 bases). The CDR3 runs 17 residues. Trimming shortened V by 2 bases and J by 1 base, and 16 bases separated the two germline ends. Germline assignment: CDR1 LNHNV and CDR2 YYDKDF (reference sequence).

This clone was seen a single time. CDR3 bases: TGTGCCTGGAGGCCCCTAAGCTCCTATAATTCACCCCTCCACTTT. Translating it yields CAWRPLSSYNSPLHF. This chain uses TRBV30 with TRBJ1-6; D not certain. There are 15 residues in the CDR3. V lost 3 bases, J lost 0 bases, and 9 bases lay in between. Per the germline V gene, CDR1 is GTSNPN and CDR2 is SVGIG (reference sequence).

The J gene is TRBJ2-7, the V gene TRBV6-1, with TRBD1 matching over 7 bases. This CDR3 has 15 residues. Germline CDR1 and CDR2: MNHNS and SASEGT. Trimming cost V 1 base and J 3 bases; bases outside gene matches: 6. The CDR3 DNA is TGTGCCAGCAGTGAAGGACAGGGCGCTTTCTACGAGCAGTACTTC. Protein sequence: CASSEGQGAFYEQYF.

The gene calls are TRBV5-6 and TRBJ2-1; TRBD2 aligns across 12 bases. The CDR3 consists of 17 residues. J gave up 4 bases and V 0 bases, and 5 bases lay outside the gene matches. The V gene's germline CDR1 is SGHDT and CDR2 YYEEEE. This CDR3 is CASSLGLAGVRYNEQFF. The CDR3 DNA reads as TGTGCCAGCAGCTTGGGACTAGCGGGAGTCCGGTACAATGAGCAGTTCTTC. Based on the CDR3 plus reference TRBV5-6 and TRBJ2-1, the full variable domain is DAGVTQSPTHLIKTRGQQVTLRCSPKSGHDTVSWYQQALGQGPQFIFQYYEEEERQRGNFPDRFSGHQFPNYSSELNVNALLLGDSALYLCASSLGLAGVRYNEQFFGPGTRLTVL.